One and the same sample provided the 32 T cell receptor beta chains below, sequenced in a study of blood T cell repertoires in COVID-19. Produced via immunoSEQ multiplex PCR; TCRdb's table is partial and in-frame only. The data contain 150,000 to 190,000 clones, less than 90% of them singletons. Sequencing was performed on peripheral blood. The receptors derive from a woman in her sixties or seventies with acute or convalescent COVID-19.

The chain carries TRBV6-4 and TRBJ2-1; 10 positions agree with TRBD2. Germline V lookup: CDR1 MRHNA, CDR2 SNTAGT. V was pared by 6 bases and J by 6 bases, with 5 bases of the junction left unmatched. There are 14 residues in the CDR3. CDR3 region: CASRRLAGANEQFF. DNA of the CDR3: TGTGCCAGCAGAAGGCTAGCGGGGGCCAATGAGCAGTTCTTC.

The chain couples TRBV6-6 to TRBJ2-1; 7 positions match TRBD1. J was trimmed by 4 bases and V by 2 bases; bases with no gene match: 2. Germline values: CDR1 MNHNY, CDR2 SVGAGI (reference sequence). This CDR3 region has 14 residues. This chain's CDR3 is CASSYRGLYNEQFF. As DNA, the CDR3 is TGTGCCAGCAGTTACAGGGGGCTTTACAATGAGCAGTTCTTC.

The rearrangement joins TRBV5-6 to TRBJ2-5; 14 nucleotides match TRBD2. V dropped 4 bases and J dropped 9; count of bases not matched to a gene: 8. The V gene's germline CDR1 is SGHDT and CDR2 YYEEEE. There are 15 residues in the CDR3. CDR3 bases: TGTGCCAGCAGCGGCGGACTAGCGGGGGGTGGGGCCCAGTACTTC. Its protein is CASSGGLAGGGAQYF.

This rearrangement joins TRBV27 to TRBJ2-2; D possibly corresponds to TRBD1 (7 bases). This CDR3 is built from 16 residues. Per the germline V gene, CDR1 is MNHEY and CDR2 is SMNVEV (reference sequence). V was trimmed by 6 bases and J by 0 bases, leaving 14 bases between them. CDR3 nucleotides: TGTGCCAGCAGCCCCCGGGGGACAGCGAACACCGGGGAGCTGTTTTTT. This codes for CASSPRGTANTGELFF.

This sequence joins TRBV5-1 and TRBJ2-3; TRBD1 matches at 10 bases. CDR1 is SGHRS, CDR2 YFSETQ, per germline. There are 17 residues in the CDR3. The V and J ends lost 3 bases and 4 bases, in that order; junction bases with no gene match: 11. CDR3 in DNA: TGCGCCAGCAGCTCCGGGACCGGGACAGGGGTCTCAGATACGCAGTATTTT. Translated, it gives CASSSGTGTGVSDTQYF.

CDR3 sequence (DNA): TGTGCCAGCAGTCCAAACCCGACAGGTGGCTACACCTTC. Its protein product is CASSPNPTGGYTF. The chain is built from TRBV7-9 and TRBJ1-2; D perhaps matches TRBD1 (6 bases). Trimming took off 6 bases at V and 7 bases at J, with 15 bases between the two ends. Germline V gene lookup returns CDR1 SEHNR and CDR2 FQNEAQ (reference sequence). This CDR3 has 13 residues. Based on the CDR3 plus reference TRBV7-9 and TRBJ1-2, the full variable domain is DTGVSQNPRHKITKRGQNVTFRCDPISEHNRLYWYRQTLGQGPEFLTYFQNEAQLEKSRLLSDRFSAERPKGSFSTLEIQRTEQGDSAMYLCASSPNPTGGYTFGSGTRLTVV.

V and J are TRBV28 and TRBJ1-5; D unresolved. The germline V gene encodes CDR1 MDHEN and CDR2 SYDVKM. The CDR3 length is 14 residues. The germline V and J ends were trimmed by 4 bases and 11 bases, with 18 bases remaining between them. CDR3 sequence reads: CASSYPGLLKTQHF. Here the CDR3 DNA reads TGTGCCAGCAGTTACCCCGGTCTGCTAAAGACCCAGCATTTT. The entire variable domain, with the rest obtained from reference TRBV28 and TRBJ1-5, is as follows: DVKVTQSSRYLVKRTGEKVFLECVQDMDHENMFWYRQDPGLGLRLIYFSYDVKMKEKGDIPEGYSVSREKKERFSLILESASTNQTSMYLCASSYPGLLKTQHFGDGTRLSIL.

The gene calls are TRBV5-8 and TRBJ1-5; a possible D gene is TRBD1 (5 bases). The CDR3 sequence is 14 residues long. Trimming cost V 1 base and J 8 bases, with 13 bases left between them. CDR1 is SGHTS, CDR2 YDEGEE, per germline. The CDR3 region is CASSLKTGTEPQHF. Written as DNA, the CDR3 is TGTGCCAGCAGCTTGAAAACAGGCACTGAGCCCCAGCATTTT.

This sequence joins TRBV28 and TRBJ2-6, with TRBD1 matching over 9 bases. Germline CDR1 reads MDHEN; CDR2 reads SYDVKM. The CDR3 contains 16 residues. V shed 3 bases, J shed 3 bases, and the junction held 3 bases outside the gene matches. CDR3 in DNA: TGTGCCAGCAGTTTCACAGGGGGCAGTGGGGCCAACGTCCTGACTTTC. Encoded protein: CASSFTGGSGANVLTF.

The chain employs TRBV28 and TRBJ2-5; D may be TRBD2 (5 bases). The germline V gene encodes CDR1 MDHEN and CDR2 SYDVKM. The CDR3 runs 16 residues. V dropped 4 bases and J dropped 1 base, with 16 bases sitting between them. CDR3 in amino acids: CASSSPPLDPQETQYF. CDR3 coding DNA: TGTGCCAGCAGTTCACCCCCACTAGATCCCCAAGAGACCCAGTACTTC. Filled out from reference TRBV28 and TRBJ2-5, the complete variable domain reads DVKVTQSSRYLVKRTGEKVFLECVQDMDHENMFWYRQDPGLGLRLIYFSYDVKMKEKGDIPEGYSVSREKKERFSLILESASTNQTSMYLCASSSPPLDPQETQYFGPGTRLLVL.

This sequence joins TRBV30 and TRBJ1-3; D is possibly TRBD1 (6 bases). CDR1 and CDR2 (germline): GTSNPN, SVGIG (reference sequence). The V end was cut by 8 bases, the J end by 4 bases, with 18 bases between. The CDR3 runs 14 residues. In nucleotides, the CDR3 is TGTGCCCAGAAGGGAGGGGGACGCGGAAACACCATATATTTT. Protein: CAQKGGGRGNTIYF. The entire variable domain, with the rest obtained from reference TRBV30 and TRBJ1-3, is as follows: SQTIHQWPATLVQPVGSPLSLECTVEGTSNPNLYWYRQAAGRGLQLLFYSVGIGQISSEVPQNLSASRPQDRQFILSSKKLLLSDSGFYLCAQKGGGRGNTIYFGEGSWLTVV.

The chain joins TRBV4-1 to TRBJ2-3, with no clear D. This CDR3 is 17 amino acids long. CDR1 is MGHRA and CDR2 is YSYEKL in the germline V gene. Trimming took off 1 base at V and 0 bases at J, with 14 bases between the two ends. Written as DNA, the CDR3 is TGCGCCAGCAGCCAAGCTGTAGCCGCGACTAGCACAGATACGCAGTATTTT. It codes for CASSQAVAATSTDTQYF.

The CDR3 DNA follows: TGTGCCAGTAGTAACGGACAGGCTCAAGAGACCCAGTACTTC. Its protein is CASSNGQAQETQYF. V usage is TRBV19 and J usage is TRBJ2-5; 7 bases are shared with TRBD1. The CDR3 covers 14 residues. The J segment lost 2 bases and the V segment lost 4 bases, leaving 4 bases of the junction unmatched. Germline V gives CDR1 LNHDA, CDR2 SQIVND (reference sequence).

The rearrangement uses TRBV4-2 and TRBJ1-4; 8 nucleotides line up with TRBD1. V was clipped by 3 bases and J by 8 bases; unmatched bases: 20. Looked up from germline, CDR1 is LGHNA and CDR2 is YNFKEQ. CDR3 size: 19 residues. As DNA, the CDR3 is TGTGCCAGCAGCCATTATGCCGGGACAGGCACCCCCGACGGCGAAAAACTGTTTTTT. Its translation: CASSHYAGTGTPDGEKLFF.

This chain joins TRBV5-1 and TRBJ2-5; a weak D match, TRBD1 (6 bases). Between the trimmed V and J ends, which lost 6 bases and 7 bases, there was a span of 16 bases. Germline CDR1 and CDR2: SGHRS and YFSETQ. This CDR3 spans 13 amino acids. The CDR3 spells CASILRDTGTQYF. Here the CDR3 DNA reads TGCGCCAGCATTCTCCGGGACACAGGGACCCAGTACTTC.

This chain joins TRBV4-3 and TRBJ2-2; D perhaps matches TRBD1 (5 bases). V gave up 0 bases and J gave up 5 bases, with 10 bases separating them. The CDR3 runs 15 residues. Per germline, CDR1 LGHNA and CDR2 YSLEER. CDR3 nucleotides: TGCGCCAGCAGCCAAGATGGTGACAGTACCGGGGAGCTGTTTTTT. Its protein product is CASSQDGDSTGELFF.

This sequence joins TRBV19 and TRBJ2-2; D is perhaps TRBD2 (6 bases). Germline-derived CDR1 and CDR2 are LNHDA and SQIVND (reference sequence). This CDR3 has 16 residues. The V end was cut by 0 bases, the J end by 1 base, with 9 bases between. CDR3 loop: CASSIEGLGNTGELFF. In DNA form, the CDR3 reads TGTGCCAGTAGTATAGAGGGACTGGGGAACACCGGGGAGCTGTTTTTT.

The genes are TRBV28 and TRBJ1-2, with D possibly TRBD1 on 6 matching bases. Trimming pared 2 bases from V and 7 bases from J, leaving 11 bases between. The germline gives CDR1 MDHEN, CDR2 SYDVKM. This CDR3 spans 13 amino acids. CDR3 coding DNA: TGTGCCAGCAGTTTACTTACAGGGAGTGGCTACACCTTC. Residues: CASSLLTGSGYTF.

The chain joins TRBV5-1 to TRBJ1-2, with D unclear. CDR1 is SGHRS and CDR2 is YFSETQ in the germline V gene. This CDR3 spans 13 amino acids. V was pared by 2 bases and J by 1 base, with 6 bases between. CDR3 bases: TGCGCCAGCAGCTTAGAGAATAACTATGGCTACACCTTC. Amino acids: CASSLENNYGYTF.

The chain uses TRBV5-6 and TRBJ1-2, with 7 positions matching TRBD1. V gave up 5 bases and J gave up 7 bases; unmatched junction bases: 14. CDR1 and CDR2 from the germline V gene are SGHDT and YYEEEE. This CDR3 region has 15 residues. This CDR3 reads CASRGEGAHLGGYTF. As DNA, the CDR3 is TGTGCCAGCAGGGGAGAGGGGGCCCATCTCGGTGGCTACACCTTC.

The rearrangement links TRBV7-9 to TRBJ1-2; maybe TRBD1 (6 bases). The CDR3 sequence is 14 residues long. Per germline, CDR1 SEHNR and CDR2 FQNEAQ (reference sequence). V was shortened by 1 base and J by 8 bases, with 14 bases between the two germline ends. The CDR3 DNA follows: TGTGCCAGCAGCTTAGATGTGGGGGCAAGGGGCTACACCTTC. The encoded protein is CASSLDVGARGYTF.

The chain joins TRBV3-1 (or the pseudogene TRBV3-2) to TRBJ2-7; 10 bases match TRBD1. Germline values: CDR1 LGHDT, CDR2 YNNKEL (reference sequence). The J segment lost 3 bases and the V segment lost 1 base, leaving 3 bases of the junction unmatched. The length of the CDR3 is 15 residues. In DNA, the CDR3 is TGTGCCAGCAGCCAAGTGGGGACAGGGGACTACGAGCAGTACTTC. Translation gives CASSQVGTGDYEQYF.

CDR3 protein: CATSDIDRGTGELFF. The CDR3 DNA is TGTGCCACCAGTGATATCGACAGGGGCACCGGGGAGCTGTTTTTT. The gene calls are TRBV24-1 and TRBJ2-2; TRBD1 matches at 8 bases. Trimming took 3 bases from V and 4 from J; bases not matched to a gene: 3. This CDR3 region has 15 residues. Germline lookup yields CDR1 KGHDR and CDR2 SFDVKD.

As DNA, the CDR3 is TGTGCCAGCAGCCTGGGGGGGACAGGGGGCACAGATACGCAGTATTTT. It specifies CASSLGGTGGTDTQYF. V is TRBV7-9 and J is TRBJ2-3, with 10 bases that match TRBD1. The CDR3 contains 16 residues. Germline loops: CDR1 SEHNR, CDR2 FQNEAQ (reference sequence). The J segment lost 1 base and the V segment lost 5 bases, leaving 6 bases of the junction unmatched.

This chain joins TRBV6-6 and TRBJ1-2; possibly TRBD1 for D (6 bases). Trimming stripped 5 bases from V and 2 bases from J, with 6 bases between. The CDR3 has 12 amino acids. Germline CDR1 MNHNY, CDR2 SVGAGI (reference sequence). In DNA, the CDR3 is TGTGCCAGCAGTACAGGGAACTATGGCTACACCTTC. This codes for CASSTGNYGYTF.

The chain combines TRBV5-5 with TRBJ1-5; D is uncertain. Trimming left V 0 bases short and J 2 bases short, with 9 bases between. Germline values: CDR1 SGHKS, CDR2 YYEKEE (reference sequence). CDR3 length: 15 residues. CDR3 in DNA: TGTGCCAGCAGCTTGGAGATGCAGGGCAATCAGCCCCAGCATTTT. Protein: CASSLEMQGNQPQHF.

This clone was counted only a few times. J is TRBJ2-2 and V is TRBV19; 10 bases fit TRBD1. The junction had 4 bases not matched to a gene; V was cut back by 6 bases and J by 0 bases. Germline-derived CDR1 and CDR2 are LNHDA and SQIVND (reference sequence). CDR3 length equals 16 residues. This chain's CDR3 is CASSRQGATNTGELFF. CDR3 DNA sequence: TGTGCCAGTAGCCGACAGGGGGCCACGAACACCGGGGAGCTGTTTTTT.

The V gene is TRBV7-9, the J gene TRBJ2-7; TRBD1 is a possible D gene (5 bases). Germline V gives CDR1 SEHNR, CDR2 FQNEAQ (reference sequence). V was clipped by 5 bases and J by 5 bases, with 19 bases between them. The CDR3 is made up of 15 amino acids. CDR3 residues: CASSPRSRLGDEQYV. The CDR3 nucleotides read TGTGCCAGCAGCCCACGTTCCCGTCTAGGGGACGAGCAGTACGTC.

The rearrangement links TRBV19 to TRBJ1-1; 8 nucleotides match TRBD1. The CDR3 spans 15 residues. Per germline, CDR1 LNHDA and CDR2 SQIVND (reference sequence). V was pared by 5 bases and J by 1 base, with 6 bases of the junction left unmatched. The CDR3 DNA is TGTGCCAGTAGTCCAATGGGGACAGGGAACACTGAAGCTTTCTTT. Its translation is CASSPMGTGNTEAFF.

V usage is TRBV3-1 (or the pseudogene TRBV3-2) and J usage is TRBJ2-3; possible D gene TRBD2, 5 bases. The CDR3 runs to 15 residues. Looked up from germline, CDR1 is LGHDT and CDR2 is YNNKEL (reference sequence). The V end was cut by 4 bases, the J end by 7 bases, with 18 bases between. CDR3 sequence: CASSPGWTAVNTQYF. The CDR3 bases are TGTGCCAGCAGCCCTGGTTGGACTGCCGTAAATACGCAGTATTTT.

The J gene is TRBJ1-1, the V gene TRBV6-5, with 7 bases that match TRBD1. This CDR3 region has 14 residues. Germline CDR1 MNHEY, CDR2 SVGAGI. V lost 6 bases, J lost 6 bases, and 10 bases stayed unmatched. The DNA for the CDR3 is TGTGCCAGCAGGGTCAAAGACAGGGAAGCTGAAGCTTTCTTT. Translating gives CASRVKDREAEAFF.

V is TRBV5-5 and J is TRBJ2-4; 12 positions match TRBD1. The junction had 8 bases not matched to a gene; V was cut back by 3 bases and J by 7 bases. CDR1 is SGHKS, CDR2 YYEKEE, per germline (reference sequence). The CDR3 loop spans 16 amino acids. The CDR3 DNA follows: TGTGCCAGCAGCTCCCGGGACAGGGGGCTGGAGAACATTCAGTACTTC. It is translated as CASSSRDRGLENIQYF.